Listed below are T cell receptor beta chains from one sample, sequenced in a study of shared clonotypes between healthy human individuals. Data came from immunoSEQ multiplex PCR; TCRdb stores just in-frame clones and leaves some out. The sample lists about 2,500,000 clones, around nine tenths occurring once. The sample was naive CD4+ T cells sorted from blood. These receptors were taken from a man aged 18 to 30 in good health. Both conserved end residues are part of each CDR3. The D gene is left open where the match is weak. Clone size is stated in some rows and not others, as once, few, many or a class when expanded.

len: 15; d_gene: .; abundance: .; j_gene: TRBJ1-2; v_gene: TRBV7-6; CDR3aa: CASSLGTNLLNGYTF; CDR3nt: TGTGCCAGCAGCTTAGGCACCAACCTCTTGAATGGCTACACCTTC
len: 14; d_gene: TRBD1; abundance: .; j_gene: TRBJ2-3; v_gene: TRBV10-1; CDR3aa: CASRGQDNTDTQYF; CDR3nt: TGCGCCAGCAGAGGACAGGATAACACAGATACGCAGTATTTT
len: 16; d_gene: .; abundance: .; j_gene: TRBJ1-3; v_gene: TRBV30; CDR3aa: CAWSPLGVPSGNTIYF; CDR3nt: TGTGCCTGGAGTCCCCTGGGAGTGCCGTCTGGAAACACCATATATTTT
len: 13; d_gene: TRBD1; abundance: .; j_gene: TRBJ2-7; v_gene: TRBV7-2; CDR3aa: CASSLGQNYEQYF; CDR3nt: TGTGCCAGCAGCTTGGGACAGAACTACGAGCAGTACTTC
len: 16; d_gene: .; abundance: .; j_gene: TRBJ2-7; v_gene: TRBV28; CDR3aa: CASSYVGGSTSYEQYF; CDR3nt: TGTGCCAGCAGTTATGTGGGGGGCTCGACTTCCTACGAGCAGTACTTC
len: 13; d_gene: .; abundance: .; j_gene: TRBJ2-2; v_gene: TRBV6-5; CDR3aa: CASTRTNTGELFF; CDR3nt: TGTGCCAGCACCCGGACAAACACCGGGGAGCTGTTTTTT
len: 14; d_gene: .; abundance: .; j_gene: TRBJ2-4; v_gene: TRBV11-2; CDR3aa: CASSLQGSKNIQYF; CDR3nt: TGTGCCAGCAGCTTACAGGGGTCGAAAAACATTCAGTACTTC
len: 15; d_gene: TRBD2; abundance: .; j_gene: TRBJ2-1; v_gene: TRBV4-2; CDR3aa: CASSQGLEIYNEQFF; CDR3nt: TGTGCCAGCAGCCAGGGACTAGAGATCTACAATGAGCAGTTCTTC
len: 14; d_gene: .; abundance: .; j_gene: TRBJ2-3; v_gene: TRBV25-1; CDR3aa: CASSWAGATDTQYF; CDR3nt: TGTGCCAGCAGTTGGGCGGGGGCCACAGATACGCAGTATTTT
len: 11; d_gene: .; abundance: .; j_gene: TRBJ2-7; v_gene: TRBV20-1; CDR3aa: CSARGANEQYF; CDR3nt: TGCAGTGCTAGAGGGGCAAACGAGCAGTACTTC
len: 13; d_gene: .; abundance: .; j_gene: TRBJ1-3; v_gene: TRBV2; CDR3aa: CASSASGGNTIYF; CDR3nt: TGTGCCAGCAGTGCGTCAGGAGGAAACACCATATATTTT
len: 13; d_gene: TRBD2; abundance: .; j_gene: TRBJ2-5; v_gene: TRBV10-3; CDR3aa: CAISLAGQETQYF; CDR3nt: TGTGCCATCAGCTTAGCGGGACAAGAGACCCAGTACTTC
len: 16; d_gene: TRBD2; abundance: .; j_gene: TRBJ2-3; v_gene: TRBV5-1; CDR3aa: CASRPGTSERADTQYF; CDR3nt: TGCGCCAGCAGACCAGGGACTAGCGAACGGGCAGATACGCAGTATTTT
len: 13; d_gene: .; abundance: few; j_gene: TRBJ1-5; v_gene: TRBV7-6; CDR3aa: CASSTARNQPQHF; CDR3nt: TGTGCCAGCAGCACGGCACGTAATCAGCCCCAGCATTTT
len: 15; d_gene: .; abundance: .; j_gene: TRBJ1-2; v_gene: TRBV5-1; CDR3aa: CASSLMAGQNYGYTF; CDR3nt: TGCGCCAGCAGCTTAATGGCAGGACAGAACTATGGCTACACCTTC
len: 13; d_gene: TRBD1; abundance: .; j_gene: TRBJ2-7; v_gene: TRBV19; CDR3aa: CASSMDRGGEQYF; CDR3nt: TGTGCCAGTAGTATGGACAGGGGCGGCGAGCAGTACTTC
len: 15; d_gene: .; abundance: once; j_gene: TRBJ2-1; v_gene: TRBV4-2; CDR3aa: CASSRIVKGDNEQFF; CDR3nt: TGTGCCAGCAGCCGGATCGTAAAGGGGGACAATGAGCAGTTCTTC
len: 14; d_gene: .; abundance: .; j_gene: TRBJ1-5; v_gene: TRBV15; CDR3aa: CATSGRDVDQPQHF; CDR3nt: TGTGCCACCAGCGGAAGGGACGTCGATCAGCCCCAGCATTTT
len: 16; d_gene: TRBD2; abundance: .; j_gene: TRBJ2-1; v_gene: TRBV11-2; CDR3aa: CASSLDGSGRGDEQFF; CDR3nt: TGTGCCAGCAGCTTAGACGGTAGCGGGAGGGGCGATGAGCAGTTCTTC
len: 10; d_gene: .; abundance: .; j_gene: TRBJ1-2; v_gene: TRBV20-1; CDR3aa: CPSSGYGYTF; CDR3nt: TGCCCTTCCTCGGGATATGGCTACACCTTC
len: 15; d_gene: TRBD2; abundance: .; j_gene: TRBJ2-5; v_gene: TRBV2; CDR3aa: CAVRGSGSSQETQYF; CDR3nt: TGTGCCGTACGGGGTAGCGGGAGCTCCCAAGAGACCCAGTACTTC
len: 15; d_gene: .; abundance: .; j_gene: TRBJ2-7; v_gene: TRBV11-2; CDR3aa: CASSSSRSLPYEQYF; CDR3nt: TGTGCCAGCAGCTCCTCTCGTTCCCTACCCTACGAGCAGTACTTC
len: 16; d_gene: TRBD2; abundance: .; j_gene: TRBJ2-1; v_gene: TRBV13; CDR3aa: CASSLVRRGGRYEQFF; CDR3nt: TGTGCCAGCAGCTTAGTAAGGCGGGGGGGCCGTTATGAGCAGTTCTTC
len: 15; d_gene: .; abundance: .; j_gene: TRBJ1-1; v_gene: TRBV5-1; CDR3aa: CASSLAGLENTEAFF; CDR3nt: TGCGCCAGCAGCTTGGCGGGGCTGGAGAACACTGAAGCTTTCTTT
len: 14; d_gene: .; abundance: once; j_gene: TRBJ1-6; v_gene: TRBV28; CDR3aa: CASSLVEHNSPLHF; CDR3nt: TGTGCCAGCAGTTTAGTGGAGCATAATTCACCCCTCCACTTT
len: 14; d_gene: .; abundance: .; j_gene: TRBJ1-5; v_gene: TRBV19; CDR3aa: CASSQQDSNQPQHF; CDR3nt: TGTGCCAGTAGTCAGCAGGATAGCAATCAGCCCCAGCATTTT
len: 16; d_gene: TRBD2; abundance: .; j_gene: TRBJ2-5; v_gene: TRBV5-4; CDR3aa: CASSRRGGSAGETQYF; CDR3nt: TGTGCCAGCAGCCGGAGGGGCGGGAGCGCGGGGGAGACCCAGTACTTC
len: 17; d_gene: TRBD2; abundance: .; j_gene: TRBJ2-2; v_gene: TRBV7-9; CDR3aa: CASTSKRLAEPTGELFF; CDR3nt: TGTGCCAGCACCTCCAAGCGGCTAGCGGAGCCCACCGGGGAGCTGTTTTTT
len: 14; d_gene: TRBD2; abundance: .; j_gene: TRBJ2-1; v_gene: TRBV5-1; CDR3aa: CASSSGASFGEQFF; CDR3nt: TGCGCCAGCAGCAGCGGGGCCAGTTTTGGTGAGCAGTTCTTC
len: 12; d_gene: .; abundance: .; j_gene: TRBJ2-3; v_gene: TRBV7-2; CDR3aa: CASSLDTDTQYF; CDR3nt: TGTGCCAGCAGCCTCGACACAGATACGCAGTATTTT
len: 13; d_gene: .; abundance: .; j_gene: TRBJ1-1; v_gene: TRBV6-6; CDR3aa: CASRTGLNTEAFF; CDR3nt: TGTGCCAGCAGAACGGGACTGAACACTGAAGCTTTCTTT
len: 15; d_gene: .; abundance: .; j_gene: TRBJ2-2; v_gene: TRBV6-1; CDR3aa: CASSSGLWNTGELFF; CDR3nt: TGTGCCAGCAGCTCGGGACTCTGGAACACCGGGGAGCTGTTTTTT
len: 14; d_gene: .; abundance: few; j_gene: TRBJ1-2; v_gene: TRBV6-1; CDR3aa: CASSEAGRLDGYTF; CDR3nt: TGTGCCAGCAGCGAAGCCGGACGGCTAGATGGCTACACCTTC
len: 16; d_gene: .; abundance: .; j_gene: TRBJ2-7; v_gene: TRBV5-1; CDR3aa: CASSDGRRSLFGEQYF; CDR3nt: TGCGCCAGCAGCGACGGAAGGAGGAGCCTCTTTGGGGAGCAGTACTTC
len: 15; d_gene: TRBD1; abundance: .; j_gene: TRBJ2-1; v_gene: TRBV2; CDR3aa: CASRSDRGPYNEQFF; CDR3nt: TGTGCCAGCAGGTCGGACAGGGGGCCATACAATGAGCAGTTCTTC
len: 14; d_gene: .; abundance: .; j_gene: TRBJ2-7; v_gene: TRBV6-9; CDR3aa: CASSYSGGHYEQYF; CDR3nt: TGTGCCAGCAGTTATTCAGGCGGGCACTACGAGCAGTACTTC
len: 15; d_gene: .; abundance: .; j_gene: TRBJ2-3; v_gene: TRBV19; CDR3aa: CASSIWSSSTDTQYF; CDR3nt: TGTGCCAGTAGTATTTGGTCTAGTAGCACAGATACGCAGTATTTT
len: 13; d_gene: .; abundance: .; j_gene: TRBJ1-1; v_gene: TRBV6-6; CDR3aa: CASSGRVVTEAFF; CDR3nt: TGTGCCAGCAGCGGCAGGGTGGTTACTGAAGCTTTCTTT
len: 13; d_gene: .; abundance: .; j_gene: TRBJ1-1; v_gene: TRBV30; CDR3aa: CAWGSRTSTEAFF; CDR3nt: TGTGCCTGGGGGAGCAGGACGAGCACTGAAGCTTTCTTT
len: 20; d_gene: TRBD1; abundance: .; j_gene: TRBJ1-1; v_gene: TRBV5-1; CDR3aa: CASSSPEGLAGGMRRTEAFF; CDR3nt: TGCGCCAGCAGCTCACCCGAGGGGTTGGCAGGGGGCATGAGGAGGACTGAAGCTTTCTTT
len: 15; d_gene: TRBD2; abundance: .; j_gene: TRBJ2-7; v_gene: TRBV5-4; CDR3aa: CASSSPGLDGYEQYF; CDR3nt: TGTGCCAGCAGCTCACCGGGACTAGACGGTTACGAGCAGTACTTC
len: 15; d_gene: .; abundance: .; j_gene: TRBJ1-4; v_gene: TRBV2; CDR3aa: CASSLRGPPPEKLFF; CDR3nt: TGTGCCAGCAGCCTAAGGGGCCCCCCGCCTGAAAAACTGTTTTTT
len: 15; d_gene: .; abundance: .; j_gene: TRBJ1-3; v_gene: TRBV10-3; CDR3aa: CAISEQGLGGNTIYF; CDR3nt: TGTGCCATCAGTGAACAGGGTTTAGGTGGAAACACCATATATTTT
len: 16; d_gene: TRBD1; abundance: .; j_gene: TRBJ1-5; v_gene: TRBV27; CDR3aa: CASSRLGTGSNQPQHF; CDR3nt: TGTGCCAGCAGTCGACTGGGGACAGGTAGCAATCAGCCCCAGCATTTT
len: 14; d_gene: .; abundance: few; j_gene: TRBJ1-1; v_gene: TRBV5-1; CDR3aa: CASSLTGMNTEAFF; CDR3nt: TGCGCCAGCAGCTTGACGGGAATGAACACTGAAGCTTTCTTT
len: 15; d_gene: .; abundance: .; j_gene: TRBJ2-1; v_gene: TRBV7-2; CDR3aa: CASSLAGGHYNEQFF; CDR3nt: TGTGCCAGCAGCTTAGCGGGGGGGCACTACAATGAGCAGTTCTTC
len: 16; d_gene: .; abundance: .; j_gene: TRBJ2-3; v_gene: TRBV5-1; CDR3aa: CASSFQPALSTDTQYF; CDR3nt: TGCGCCAGCAGCTTCCAGCCGGCCTTGAGCACAGATACGCAGTATTTT
len: 17; d_gene: .; abundance: .; j_gene: TRBJ1-4; v_gene: TRBV5-4; CDR3aa: CASSLDRLIEPNEKLFF; CDR3nt: TGTGCCAGCAGCCTGGACAGATTGATCGAGCCTAATGAAAAACTGTTTTTT
len: 13; d_gene: .; abundance: few; j_gene: TRBJ1-1; v_gene: TRBV2; CDR3aa: CATLQSESTEAFF; CDR3nt: TGTGCCACTCTCCAGTCGGAAAGCACTGAAGCTTTCTTT
len: 15; d_gene: .; abundance: .; j_gene: TRBJ2-3; v_gene: TRBV6-6; CDR3aa: CASSPGLKETDTQYF; CDR3nt: TGTGCCAGCAGCCCTGGACTCAAGGAAACAGATACGCAGTATTTT
len: 15; d_gene: TRBD2; abundance: .; j_gene: TRBJ2-1; v_gene: TRBV7-7; CDR3aa: CASSTRLAGDNEQFF; CDR3nt: TGTGCTAGCAGCACCCGACTAGCGGGAGACAATGAGCAGTTCTTC
len: 16; d_gene: .; abundance: .; j_gene: TRBJ2-2; v_gene: TRBV7-9; CDR3aa: CASSQPGHKDTGELFF; CDR3nt: TGTGCCAGCAGCCAGCCGGGACACAAAGACACCGGGGAGCTGTTTTTT
len: 15; d_gene: TRBD2; abundance: .; j_gene: TRBJ2-5; v_gene: TRBV10-1; CDR3aa: CASSESAGGVETQYF; CDR3nt: TGCGCCAGCAGTGAGTCCGCGGGAGGGGTAGAGACCCAGTACTTC